This T cell receptor beta chain was captured by sequencing in a study of control samples from healthy donors and cancer patients. The CDR3 is 15 residues long. Germline values: CDR1 SGDLS, CDR2 YYNGEE. V dropped 4 bases and J dropped 6; count of bases not matched to a gene: 13. Profiled with immunoSEQ multiplex PCR; TCRdb holds only in-frame clones, not every one. The table records tens of thousands of clones, approximately 87% of them present only once. The source material was blood. This sequence joins TRBV9 and TRBJ2-7; 7 nucleotides agree with TRBD1. This receptor was identified in a man in his sixties in good health. CDR3 sequence: CASSPQIVGGGEQYF. In DNA form, the CDR3 reads TGTGCCAGCAGCCCTCAGATAGTAGGGGGCGGCGAGCAGTACTTC.